These T cell receptor beta chains were read from a single sample in a study of CD8 T cells in ankylosing spondylitis. TCRdb ran MiXCR on the 5' RACE reads and lists one entry per CDR3 protein. This table holds about 800,000 distinct CDR3 sequences, 10% to 15% found once. The sequencing input was blood, either unsorted or a sorted T cell fraction (not recorded which). These TCRs come from a male donor with ankylosing spondylitis. Each CDR3 is given with its conserved first and last residue. Each record gives: V gene, clone size, D gene, J gene, CDR3 DNA, CDR3 protein. A D gene is named only where the DNA matches it firmly. Only some rows state a clone size, as once, few, many or a class for expanded clones.

TRBV7-2,-,-,TRBJ2-7,TGTGCCAGCAGCTCCTACAATTTATACGAGCAGTACTTC,CASSSYNLYEQYF
TRBV20-1,many,TRBD2,TRBJ2-1,TGCAGTGCTAGAGTGGAGCGCGGGGGAAGGTTTTACAATGAGCAGTTCTTC,CSARVERGGRFYNEQFF
TRBV4-1,few,TRBD2,TRBJ2-3,TGCGCCAGCAGCCAAGAGGGGACTAGCAGCACAGATACGCAGTATTTT,CASSQEGTSSTDTQYF
TRBV29-1,many,TRBD1,TRBJ1-2,TGCAGCGTTGGGGACAGTTATGGCTACACCTTC,CSVGDSYGYTF
TRBV6-1,many,TRBD1,TRBJ2-7,TGTGCCAGCCGACAGGGTCATTCCTACGAGCAGTACTTC,CASRQGHSYEQYF
TRBV12-3/TRBV12-4,many,-,TRBJ2-3,TGTGCCAGCAGTTTACGAGTTACCTCAGATACGCAGTATTTT,CASSLRVTSDTQYF
TRBV15,many,-,TRBJ1-4,TGTGCCACCAGCAGAGATCCCCAGGGTGGTGAAAAACTGTTTTTT,CATSRDPQGGEKLFF
TRBV12-3/TRBV12-4,-,-,TRBJ1-2,TGTGCCAGCAACCTAACCAGGGTGGGGGGCTACACCTTC,CASNLTRVGGYTF
TRBV7-8,many,-,TRBJ1-5,TGTGCCAGCAGCTCACTGGACCCCCTGCGCCAGCATTTT,CASSSLDPLRQHF
TRBV6-2/TRBV6-3,many,TRBD1,TRBJ2-7,TGTGCCAGCAGTTGGGACAGCTCCTCCTACGAGCAGTACTTC,CASSWDSSSYEQYF
TRBV12-3/TRBV12-4,many,-,TRBJ2-5,TGTGCCAGCGGGCGAGGACAAGAGACCCAGTACTTC,CASGRGQETQYF
TRBV24-1,many,-,TRBJ2-7,TGTGCCACCCCAGGACAGCGGATGGACTACGAGCAGTACTTC,CATPGQRMDYEQYF
TRBV7-2,few,-,TRBJ2-3,TGTGCCAGCAGCTTCCCCCTGGGCGGGCAACGCACAGATACGCAGTATTTT,CASSFPLGGQRTDTQYF
TRBV4-2,many,-,TRBJ2-1,TGTGCCAGCAGCCAAGATCAAGTGCGCGGTATTGATGAGCAGTTCTTC,CASSQDQVRGIDEQFF
TRBV7-8,few,-,TRBJ2-5,TGTGCCAGCAGCTTCCGGGGGGCTCAAGAGACCCAGTACTTC,CASSFRGAQETQYF
TRBV7-2,-,-,TRBJ2-3,TGTGCCAGCAGCTTAAAGGCGGGAATTAGCACAGATACGCAGTATTTT,CASSLKAGISTDTQYF
TRBV29-1,many,-,TRBJ1-4,TGCAGCGTACGGGACACTTCGTCGGATGAAAAACTGTTTTTT,CSVRDTSSDEKLFF
TRBV24-1,-,TRBD1,TRBJ2-1,TGTGCCACCAGTGATCGTGACAGGGGGGTCGGAGAGCAGTTCTTC,CATSDRDRGVGEQFF
TRBV18,many,-,TRBJ1-1,TGTGCCAGCTCACGTAGCAAACAGGGACTGAACACTGAAGCTTTCTTT,CASSRSKQGLNTEAFF
TRBV5-1,-,TRBD2,TRBJ2-7,TGCGCCAGCAGCTTGGCCGCAGGGAGGGTCTACGAGCAGTACTTC,CASSLAAGRVYEQYF
TRBV7-9,-,TRBD2,TRBJ2-7,TGTGCCAGCAGCCGCACTAGCGGGAGTGTCGACGAGCAGTACTTC,CASSRTSGSVDEQYF
TRBV6-2/TRBV6-3,-,-,TRBJ2-1,TGTGCCAGCAGTTACTCGATACGGGGTCCTAATGAGCAGTTCTTC,CASSYSIRGPNEQFF